This T cell receptor beta chain was recorded in a study of T cell responses to AZD1222 COVID-19 vaccine. This CDR3 region has 16 residues. With 3 bases clipped from V and 0 bases from J, the junction kept 6 bases outside the gene matches. Per the germline V gene, CDR1 is LGHDT and CDR2 is YNNKEL (reference sequence). Clones were read by immunoSEQ multiplex PCR, and TCRdb kept only the in-frame ones, dropping some. This sample has some 130,000 clones, with 88% found just once. Study-wide points: White British people made up most donors, females outnumbered males, and clonal diversity was possibly underestimated.

As for this clone: The antigen is unknown.

The specimen was peripheral blood, collected on day 0 of AZD1222 vaccination. J is TRBJ1-1 and V is TRBV3-1 (or the pseudogene TRBV3-2); 8 bases match TRBD1. This sequence was found in an adult in good health. CDR3 amino acids: CASSQGQVGMNTEAFF. As DNA, the CDR3 is TGTGCCAGCAGCCAGGGACAGGTTGGTATGAACACTGAAGCTTTCTTT.